A selection of T cell receptor beta chains follows, all from one sample in a study of blood T cell repertoires in COVID-19. Sequencing used immunoSEQ multiplex PCR; TCRdb keeps in-frame clones, though not all of them. The table has almost 200,000 clones, over 80% seen once. The sample was peripheral blood. The receptors stem from a man between 60 and 75 years old with COVID-19, enrolled during active disease. Each CDR3 is given with its conserved first and last residue. Each record gives: D gene, V gene, clone size, J gene, CDR3 protein, CDR3 DNA. The D gene is left open where the match is weak. Some rows have no size entry. The others give once, few or many, or a class for an expanded clone.

d_call: .
v_call: TRBV6-4
clone_size: .
j_call: TRBJ1-2
cdr3_aa: CASKRSGDYGYTF
cdr3_nt: TGTGCCAGTAAGAGGTCGGGAGATTATGGCTACACCTTC

d_call: TRBD1
v_call: TRBV6-5
clone_size: .
j_call: TRBJ1-2
cdr3_aa: CASQGAGQHNYGYTF
cdr3_nt: TGTGCCAGCCAGGGGGCGGGACAGCATAACTATGGCTACACCTTC

d_call: .
v_call: TRBV27
clone_size: few
j_call: TRBJ1-5
cdr3_aa: CASSPSGVKGNQPQHF
cdr3_nt: TGTGCCAGCAGTCCCTCGGGGGTAAAGGGTAATCAGCCCCAGCATTTT

d_call: .
v_call: TRBV7-9
clone_size: .
j_call: TRBJ2-2
cdr3_aa: CASRPREAGELFF
cdr3_nt: TGTGCCAGCAGGCCCAGGGAGGCCGGGGAGCTGTTTTTT

d_call: TRBD1
v_call: TRBV27
clone_size: .
j_call: TRBJ2-7
cdr3_aa: CASSLWTGAEQYF
cdr3_nt: TGTGCCAGCAGTCTTTGGACAGGGGCCGAGCAGTACTTC

d_call: TRBD1
v_call: TRBV11-2
clone_size: .
j_call: TRBJ1-6
cdr3_aa: CASSSGGQENSPLHF
cdr3_nt: TGTGCCAGCAGCTCAGGGGGACAGGAGAATTCACCCCTCCACTTT

d_call: .
v_call: TRBV19
clone_size: .
j_call: TRBJ2-1
cdr3_aa: CASSKRMGGSYNEQFF
cdr3_nt: TGTGCCAGTAGTAAGAGAATGGGGGGATCCTACAATGAGCAGTTCTTC

d_call: TRBD1
v_call: TRBV10-3
clone_size: .
j_call: TRBJ2-1
cdr3_aa: CATDRGNEQFF
cdr3_nt: TGTGCCACCGACAGGGGAAATGAGCAGTTCTTC

d_call: .
v_call: TRBV6-5
clone_size: once
j_call: TRBJ1-5
cdr3_aa: CASSLGGVSNQPQHF
cdr3_nt: TGTGCCAGCAGCCTCGGAGGGGTGAGCAATCAGCCCCAGCATTTT

d_call: .
v_call: TRBV28
clone_size: .
j_call: TRBJ1-1
cdr3_aa: CASSSGFSTEAFF
cdr3_nt: TGTGCCAGCAGTTCAGGGTTCAGCACTGAAGCTTTCTTT

d_call: .
v_call: TRBV6-5
clone_size: .
j_call: TRBJ1-6
cdr3_aa: CASKTDNNSPLHF
cdr3_nt: TGTGCCAGCAAGACAGATAATAATTCACCCCTCCACTTT

d_call: .
v_call: TRBV4-1
clone_size: once
j_call: TRBJ1-3
cdr3_aa: CASSPLGTGSSGNTIYF
cdr3_nt: TGCGCCAGCAGCCCTCTTGGGACTGGAAGCTCTGGAAACACCATATATTTT

d_call: .
v_call: TRBV7-3
clone_size: .
j_call: TRBJ1-2
cdr3_aa: CASSTSGERGYTF
cdr3_nt: TGTGCCAGCAGCACTAGCGGGGAACGAGGCTACACCTTC

d_call: TRBD1
v_call: TRBV7-9
clone_size: .
j_call: TRBJ1-2
cdr3_aa: CASSRGQGYGYTF
cdr3_nt: TGTGCCAGCAGCCGGGGACAGGGATATGGCTACACCTTC

d_call: .
v_call: TRBV6-6
clone_size: .
j_call: TRBJ1-5
cdr3_aa: CASSYGGLQPQHF
cdr3_nt: TGTGCCAGCAGTTACGGAGGGCTTCAGCCCCAGCATTTT

d_call: .
v_call: TRBV5-5
clone_size: .
j_call: TRBJ2-1
cdr3_aa: CASSPGTSADEQFF
cdr3_nt: TGTGCCAGCAGCCCTGGGACAAGTGCGGATGAGCAGTTCTTC

d_call: TRBD1
v_call: TRBV5-4
clone_size: .
j_call: TRBJ1-2
cdr3_aa: CASSRDRDYGYTF
cdr3_nt: TGTGCCAGCAGCCGTGACAGGGATTATGGCTACACCTTC